This is a list of T cell receptor beta chains from one sample in a study of blood T cell repertoires in COVID-19. Clones were sequenced by immunoSEQ multiplex PCR, and TCRdb holds only the in-frame ones, with some missing. The sample shows 110,000 to 150,000 clones, about 82% of them seen only once. The sequencing input was PBMCs or T cells enriched from blood (not recorded which). These receptors were taken from a middle-aged woman who had recovered from COVID-19. The CDR3 runs from the conserved cysteine through the conserved F or W. Fields, in order: V gene, clone size, D gene, J gene, CDR3 DNA, CDR3 protein. A D gene is named only where the DNA matches it firmly. Rows give clone size only sometimes, using once, few, many, or a class for an expanded clone.

TRBV7-9,.,.,TRBJ1-5,TGTGCCAGCAGCTTAGCGGGAGGGGCCATGGAGCCCCAGCATTTT,CASSLAGGAMEPQHF
TRBV19,.,TRBD1,TRBJ2-2,TGTGCCAGTTGCCGGGACAGCCACACCGGGGAGCTGTTTTTT,CASCRDSHTGELFF
TRBV7-9,.,TRBD2,TRBJ2-3,TGTGCCAGCAGTTCGGGACTAGCGGTCACAGATACGCAGTATTTT,CASSSGLAVTDTQYF
TRBV9,.,.,TRBJ1-1,TGTGCCAGCAGCGTAGTGCAGGGGATGAACACTGAAGCTTTCTTT,CASSVVQGMNTEAFF
TRBV18,.,TRBD2,TRBJ2-5,TGTGCCAGCTCACCAGTCCTAGCGGGAGGAGAGACCCAGTACTTC,CASSPVLAGGETQYF
TRBV6-2/TRBV6-3,.,TRBD1,TRBJ1-1,TGTGCCAGCAGTTACGACTTCTCGGGACAGGGGGTATTGAACACTGAAGCTTTCTTT,CASSYDFSGQGVLNTEAFF
TRBV24-1,.,.,TRBJ1-5,TGTGCCACCAGTGATCCTTACAGGGCCCGAACCCCGAATCAGCCCCAGCATTTT,CATSDPYRARTPNQPQHF
TRBV19,.,TRBD2,TRBJ2-1,TGTGCCAGTAGTCCCGGGACTAGCGGTTACAATGAGCAGTTCTTC,CASSPGTSGYNEQFF
TRBV19,.,TRBD1,TRBJ2-7,TGTGCCAGTAGTATTAAGGGGACAGGCGCCTACGAGCAGTACTTC,CASSIKGTGAYEQYF
TRBV9,.,.,TRBJ1-4,TGTGCCAGCAGCGTAGAGGGAGGGGACCCCAATGAAAAACTGTTTTTT,CASSVEGGDPNEKLFF
TRBV9,.,.,TRBJ1-1,TGTGCCAGCAGCTATCGACAGAAAGGTGAAGCTTTCTTT,CASSYRQKGEAFF
TRBV11-2,.,.,TRBJ2-3,TGTGCCAGCAAGAGGGTCTACACAGATACGCAGTATTTT,CASKRVYTDTQYF
TRBV15,.,.,TRBJ2-1,TGTGCCACCAGCAGAGTTAGGGGGGGCTCCTTCTACAATGAGCAGTTCTTC,CATSRVRGGSFYNEQFF
TRBV4-1,.,.,TRBJ2-1,TGCGCCAGCAGCCAAGTCGCGAATGAGCAGTTCTTC,CASSQVANEQFF
TRBV5-1,.,TRBD2,TRBJ2-1,TGCGCCAGCATGGGCGGGGGGGCCCTGGATGAGCAGTTCTTC,CASMGGGALDEQFF
TRBV2,few,TRBD2,TRBJ2-3,TGTGCCACCACGCCCCGGGACTATTCAACTAGCACAGATACGCAGTATTTT,CATTPRDYSTSTDTQYF
TRBV20-1,once,.,TRBJ1-1,TGCAGTGCGCCATATAGTACCCAAGCTTTCTTT,CSAPYSTQAFF
TRBV30,few,TRBD1,TRBJ1-6,TGTGCCTGGAGGGAGACCGGGACAGGCTTGTTTAATTCACCCCTCCACTTT,CAWRETGTGLFNSPLHF
TRBV18,.,TRBD1,TRBJ1-1,TGTGCCAGCTCACCGGACAGGGTGAACACTGAAGCTTTCTTT,CASSPDRVNTEAFF
TRBV19,.,.,TRBJ2-1,TGTGCCAGTAGCACCCTGACTTTAGGGGTCAATGAGCAGTTCTTC,CASSTLTLGVNEQFF
TRBV7-8,once,.,TRBJ2-1,TGTGCCAGCAGCTTGGGGGGTTGGGATGAGCAGTTCTTC,CASSLGGWDEQFF
TRBV12-5,once,.,TRBJ2-3,TGTGCTAGTGGTTTGGAACCAGGGGTAGATACGCAGTATTTT,CASGLEPGVDTQYF
TRBV5-1,.,TRBD2,TRBJ2-3,TGCGCCAGCAGCTTGTATGCCGCGGGACTAGCGGGAGGAGATACGCAGTATTTT,CASSLYAAGLAGGDTQYF
TRBV5-1,few,.,TRBJ1-1,TGCGCCAGCAGCTCCGACCCGGGCGGGACTGAAGCTTTCTTT,CASSSDPGGTEAFF
TRBV3-1/TRBV3-2,.,.,TRBJ1-2,TGTGCCAGCAGCCCCCCAGGGATTGCTAACTATGGCTACACCTTC,CASSPPGIANYGYTF
TRBV2,.,.,TRBJ1-6,TGTGCCAGCAGAGCCAGGGGTAATTCACCCCTCCACTTT,CASRARGNSPLHF
TRBV29-1,.,TRBD1,TRBJ1-1,TGCAGCGTATGGGACAGGGGGCATACTGAAGCTTTCTTT,CSVWDRGHTEAFF
TRBV5-1,.,.,TRBJ2-3,TGCGCCAGCAGCCCCGGGATACCTAGCACAGATACGCAGTATTTT,CASSPGIPSTDTQYF
TRBV19,.,TRBD1,TRBJ1-2,TGTGCCAGTAGTATCGATTTCGCGGGACAGGGGGCGCTAAGGGACGGCTACACCTTC,CASSIDFAGQGALRDGYTF
TRBV27,.,TRBD2,TRBJ2-7,TGTGCCAGCAGTTTAGCGGGGGGGATACACTACGAGCAGTACTTC,CASSLAGGIHYEQYF
TRBV5-4,.,.,TRBJ2-2,TGTGCCAGCAGCTTGAGGAAGGGAGTCGGCACCGGGGAGCTGTTTTTT,CASSLRKGVGTGELFF
TRBV9,.,TRBD2,TRBJ2-3,TGTGCCAGCAGCGTAGACCTAGCGGGGGGCCTAAGGGATACGCAGTATTTT,CASSVDLAGGLRDTQYF
TRBV19,.,.,TRBJ1-2,TGTGCCAGTATGTCCGGTACCACCCTATATGGCTACACCTTC,CASMSGTTLYGYTF
TRBV23-1,.,TRBD1,TRBJ2-3,TGCGCCAGCAGTCAATCGGAACGTCGGGACAGGGGCTCAGATACGCAGTATTTT,CASSQSERRDRGSDTQYF
TRBV5-1,few,TRBD2,TRBJ2-1,TGCGCCAGCAGCTTGGGACTAGCGGGAGCTAGCTCCTACAATGAGCAGTTCTTC,CASSLGLAGASSYNEQFF
TRBV3-1/TRBV3-2,.,TRBD1,TRBJ1-2,TGTGCCAGCAGCCAAGGGCGACAGGGGGGTGGCTACACCTTC,CASSQGRQGGGYTF
TRBV5-4,.,TRBD2,TRBJ2-1,TGTGCCGGGGGACTAGCGGACTACAATGAGCAGTTCTTC,CAGGLADYNEQFF
TRBV6-4,.,TRBD2,TRBJ2-1,TGTGCCAGCAGCCCCAAGGCGCTAGCGGGAGGGATATACAATGAGCAGTTCTTC,CASSPKALAGGIYNEQFF
TRBV5-1,many,TRBD1,TRBJ2-5,TGCGCCAGCAGCGGGGGACAGCTAGAGACCCAGTACTTC,CASSGGQLETQYF
TRBV3-1/TRBV3-2,.,.,TRBJ1-2,TGTGCCAGCAGCCAAGATGGGCGAGTAGGCTATGGCTACACCTTC,CASSQDGRVGYGYTF
TRBV28,.,.,TRBJ1-6,TGTGCCAGCACCCTGGGGCAGAGCCGGTCGGGGGGCCTCCACTTT,CASTLGQSRSGGLHF
TRBV2,.,TRBD1,TRBJ2-3,TGTGCCAGCAGCGCGCAGACAGGGACGTTAGATACGCAGTATTTT,CASSAQTGTLDTQYF
TRBV15,.,.,TRBJ2-7,TGTGCCACCAGCCAGGGGCGGGAGCAGTACTTC,CATSQGREQYF
TRBV9,.,.,TRBJ2-1,TGTGCCAGCAGCGTAGACGGTAGGGGCTACAATGAGCAGTTCTTC,CASSVDGRGYNEQFF
TRBV7-9,.,.,TRBJ2-7,TGTGCCAGCAGCTCTCGGGACTTCTACGAGCAGTACTTC,CASSSRDFYEQYF
TRBV5-4,.,.,TRBJ1-3,TGTGCCAGCAGCTGGGGGACATCTCCTGGAAACACCATATATTTT,CASSWGTSPGNTIYF
TRBV7-3,.,.,TRBJ2-2,TGTGCCAGCAGCCCAACAAACGCGGGGAATGACGGGGAGCTGTTTTTT,CASSPTNAGNDGELFF
TRBV6-5,.,.,TRBJ2-3,TGTGCCAGCAGCCGGGTCTTTAACACAGATACGCAGTATTTT,CASSRVFNTDTQYF
TRBV5-1,.,TRBD2,TRBJ2-5,TGCGCCAGCAGCTTGGGAGATGCGGGGGGCGAGACCCAGTACTTC,CASSLGDAGGETQYF
TRBV6-5,.,TRBD1,TRBJ1-1,TGTGCCAGCAGGAGGGACAGGGCGGCTGAAGCTTTCTTT,CASRRDRAAEAFF
TRBV5-1,.,.,TRBJ2-7,TGCGCCAGCAGCTTGGCCCGGGACACCAGCTACGAGCAGTACTTC,CASSLARDTSYEQYF
TRBV3-1/TRBV3-2,once,.,TRBJ2-1,TGTGCCAGCAGCCTCTTCGGTGCGGCATCCTACAATGAGCAGTTCTTC,CASSLFGAASYNEQFF
TRBV15,once,.,TRBJ1-1,TGTGCCACCAGCAGAGATGAGGATGAAGCTTTCTTT,CATSRDEDEAFF
TRBV7-9,.,.,TRBJ1-1,TGTGCCAGCAGCTTAGCGATGGAGGGAGAAGCTTTCTTT,CASSLAMEGEAFF
TRBV29-1,.,.,TRBJ1-2,TGCAGCGTTGATTCGGAGGCCCGGAACTATGGCTACACCTTC,CSVDSEARNYGYTF
TRBV6-5,.,TRBD2,TRBJ2-7,TGTGCCAGCAGTCCTAGCGGGCGAACCTACGAGCAGTACTTC,CASSPSGRTYEQYF
TRBV5-6,few,.,TRBJ1-5,TGTGCCAGCAGCTTGTGGTCATTGGCCCAGCCCCAGCATTTT,CASSLWSLAQPQHF
TRBV29-1,.,TRBD1,TRBJ2-2,TGCAGCGTCGCCCCCGGGACAGTGAACACCGGGGAGCTGTTTTTT,CSVAPGTVNTGELFF